This T cell receptor beta chain stems from a study of blood T cells in healthy people across ages. Regarding the study as a whole: Researchers deemed the diversity estimates from one million T cells underestimates.

Sample-barcoded 5' priming and a J-beta primer mix drove a second PCR of about 7 to 11 cycles. TCRdb re-called the 5' RACE reads with MiXCR, one entry per CDR3 protein. This sample yields 750,000 or so distinct CDR3 sequences, of which 25% are seen a single time; roughly a tenth belongs to the top ten. This clonotype came up a few times. Its specificity is not known. Each sample yielded at least 5 micrograms of PBMC total RNA. These same data were also listed under a study on T cells of mothers and their children. Per that paper: The donors comprised a handful of children and their three healthy Caucasian mothers. Related mother and child pairs showed slightly greater overlap (not significant) than unrelated pairs did.

Sequencing was done on a sample of blood. The sequence was collected from a boy younger than 18 in good health.

In DNA form, the CDR3 reads TGTGCCAGCAGCGCGTCGGGACTAGCGGGAGTTGAGCAGTTCTTC. This translates into CASSASGLAGVEQFF. The gene calls are TRBV9 and TRBJ2-1, with 14 positions matching TRBD2. Germline CDR1 SGDLS, CDR2 YYNGEE. The CDR3 runs to 15 residues. The ends lost 3 bases at V and 9 bases at J; junction bases unmatched: 5.